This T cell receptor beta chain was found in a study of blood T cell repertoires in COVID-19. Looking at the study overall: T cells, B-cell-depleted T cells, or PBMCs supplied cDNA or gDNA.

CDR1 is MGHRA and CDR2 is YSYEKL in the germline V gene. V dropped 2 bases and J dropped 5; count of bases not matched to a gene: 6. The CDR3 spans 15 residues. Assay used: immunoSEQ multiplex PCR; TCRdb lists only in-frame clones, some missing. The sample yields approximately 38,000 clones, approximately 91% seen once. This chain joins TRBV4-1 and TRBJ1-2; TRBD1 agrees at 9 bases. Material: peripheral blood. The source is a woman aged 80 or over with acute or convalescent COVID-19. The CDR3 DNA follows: TGCGCCAGCAGCCAAACCGCGGGACAGGGATATGGCTACACCTTC. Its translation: CASSQTAGQGYGYTF.